The 24 T cell receptor beta chains reported below all come from one sample, sequenced in a study of OX40 agonist ivuxolimab in advanced cancers. TCRdb's copy holds only in-frame clones and misses some; the assay was immunoSEQ multiplex PCR. This table holds some 97,000 clones, just over 90% found once. The sample in question was CD4+ or CD8+ T cells sorted from blood, obtained in a trial of the OX40 agonist ivuxolimab. The receptors were sampled from an adult with an advanced solid tumor such as melanoma, head and neck, liver or kidney cancer.

The J gene is TRBJ2-1, the V gene TRBV9; TRBD2 aligns across 9 bases. The CDR3 totals 15 residues. Germline lookup yields CDR1 SGDLS and CDR2 YYNGEE. The V gene end was trimmed by 0 bases and the J gene end by 4 bases; junction bases not matched to a gene: 2. CDR3 sequence reads: CASSVVAGVYNEQFF. DNA for the CDR3: TGTGCCAGCAGCGTAGTAGCGGGAGTTTACAATGAGCAGTTCTTC.

This chain connects TRBV13 to TRBJ2-2, with TRBD2 identical over 13 bases. The CDR3 is 17 amino acids. V gave up 6 bases and J gave up 7 bases; unmatched junction bases: 11. CDR1 and CDR2 (germline): PRHDT, FYEKMQ (reference sequence). The CDR3 bases are TGTGCCAGCAGTAAGGCTACTAGCGGGAGGGCCTTCGGGGAGCTGTTTTTT. Its translation: CASSKATSGRAFGELFF.

The V call is TRBV6-6, the J call TRBJ2-5, with 9 bases aligning to TRBD1. CDR1 MNHNY and CDR2 SVGAGI come from the germline V gene (reference sequence). The ends lost 6 bases at V and 5 bases at J; junction bases unmatched: 10. This CDR3 has 15 residues. The chain's CDR3 is CASSFPGQGRETQYF. The DNA of the CDR3 is TGTGCCAGCAGCTTTCCGGGACAGGGCCGGGAGACCCAGTACTTC.

V and J are TRBV4-3 and TRBJ2-2; D is unclear. There are 15 residues in the CDR3. CDR1 LGHNA and CDR2 YSLEER come from the germline V gene. V gave up 0 bases and J gave up 4 bases, with 9 bases separating them. This chain's CDR3 is CASSQDHLRTGELFF. CDR3 nucleotide sequence: TGCGCCAGCAGCCAAGATCATCTCCGCACCGGGGAGCTGTTTTTT.

The chain combines TRBV9 with TRBJ2-1, with TRBD2 matching over 12 bases. The V and J ends lost 0 bases and 8 bases, in that order; junction bases with no gene match: 6. The CDR3 contains 16 residues. CDR1 is SGDLS and CDR2 is YYNGEE in the germline V gene. The CDR3 region is CASSVGATSGSDEQFF. As DNA, the CDR3 is TGTGCCAGCAGCGTAGGTGCGACTAGCGGGAGCGATGAGCAGTTCTTC. Looking up the rest from reference TRBV9 and TRBJ2-1 gives the full variable domain: DSGVTQTPKHLITATGQRVTLRCSPRSGDLSVYWYQQSLDQGLQFLIQYYNGEERAKGNILERFSAQQFPDLHSELNLSSLELGDSALYFCASSVGATSGSDEQFFGPGTRLTVL.

A single count supports this clone. This rearrangement joins TRBV2 to TRBJ2-1; D may be TRBD2 (5 bases). The CDR3 loop spans 14 amino acids. Trimming stripped 4 bases from V and 5 bases from J, with 12 bases between. CDR1 and CDR2 from the germline V gene are SNHLY and FYNNEI. The chain's CDR3 is CASSASRGHNEQFF. In nucleotides, the CDR3 is TGTGCCAGCAGTGCCTCCCGAGGGCACAATGAGCAGTTCTTC.

The gene calls are TRBV4-1 and TRBJ1-3; no clear D gene. The length of the CDR3 is 15 residues. Per germline, CDR1 MGHRA and CDR2 YSYEKL. V lost 0 bases, J lost 4 bases, and 10 bases lay in between. CDR3 sequence reads: CASSQDSVPGNTIYF. CDR3 sequence (DNA): TGCGCCAGCAGCCAAGATTCAGTGCCCGGAAACACCATATATTTT.

V gene TRBV27 combines with J gene TRBJ1-5; TRBD1 is a possible D gene (6 bases). V was shortened by 4 bases and J by 7 bases, with 11 bases between the two germline ends. The CDR3 loop spans 13 amino acids. Germline CDR1 MNHEY, CDR2 SMNVEV (reference sequence). CDR3 sequence reads: CASSSDRVQPQHF. As DNA, the CDR3 is TGTGCCAGCAGTTCGGACAGAGTACAGCCCCAGCATTTT.

This sequence joins TRBV28 and TRBJ2-2; 7 bases are a match to TRBD2. CDR3 length: 13 amino acids. V was pared by 10 bases and J by 6 bases, with 8 bases of the junction left unmatched. Per germline, CDR1 MDHEN and CDR2 SYDVKM. The CDR3 coding sequence is TGTGCCACCTCTGGACTAGTCGCCGGGGAGCTGTTTTTT. Protein: CATSGLVAGELFF.

V and J are TRBV28 and TRBJ1-2; 12 nucleotides agree with TRBD1. The CDR3 spans 18 residues. The V gene's germline CDR1 is MDHEN and CDR2 SYDVKM. Germline trimming cut 4 bases from V and 4 bases from J; bases unmatched to any gene: 13. The CDR3 protein is CASSSSGTGGAPLYGYTF. The CDR3 nucleotides read TGTGCCAGCAGTTCCTCCGGGACAGGGGGCGCCCCACTCTATGGCTACACCTTC.

CDR3 region: CASSQDRLVSTDTQYF. In DNA, the CDR3 is TGTGCCAGCAGCCAAGATCGGCTAGTCAGCACAGATACGCAGTATTTT. The chain couples TRBV4-2 to TRBJ2-3; no firm D call. CDR1 is LGHNA, CDR2 YNFKEQ, per germline. This CDR3 spans 16 amino acids. The ends were cut back, 0 bases at V and 0 bases at J, with 10 bases in the middle.

The J gene is TRBJ2-3, the V gene TRBV6-6; 9 bases match TRBD2. This CDR3 region has 16 residues. Germline lookup yields CDR1 MNHNY and CDR2 SVGAGI (reference sequence). The junction had 17 bases not matched to a gene; V was cut back by 11 bases and J by 5 bases. CDR3 amino acids: CAVQGMWVAGEDTQYF. Here the CDR3 DNA reads TGTGCCGTACAGGGGATGTGGGTAGCGGGAGAAGATACGCAGTATTTT.

This rearrangement joins TRBV4-2 to TRBJ1-2, with D maybe TRBD1 (6 bases). Trimming left V 1 base short and J 8 bases short, with 17 bases between. The CDR3 is made up of 15 amino acids. CDR1 LGHNA and CDR2 YNFKEQ come from the germline V gene. The CDR3 DNA follows: TGTGCCAGCAGCCAAGCCCGCGGGACAAAGGGGGGCTACACCTTC. Its translation: CASSQARGTKGGYTF.

The V gene is TRBV12-2, the J gene TRBJ2-2; no DNA check was done on the table's D call, TRBD2. TRBV12-2 is deemed a pseudogene. The CDR3 spans 14 residues. The CDR3 spells CASLQDRGHRGAVF. The CDR3 DNA is TGTGCAAGTCTCCAAGACCGTGGCCACCGGGGAGCTGTTTTT.

The chain combines TRBV7-2 with TRBJ1-3; the D is unclear. Trimming shortened V by 2 bases and J by 0 bases, and 11 bases separated the two germline ends. Per germline, CDR1 SGHTA and CDR2 FQGNSA. The CDR3 has 16 amino acids. CDR3 in DNA: TGTGCCAGCAGCTTAACATTTAGTAGCTCTGGAAACACCATATATTTT. It is translated as CASSLTFSSSGNTIYF. Looking up the rest from reference TRBV7-2 and TRBJ1-3 gives the full variable domain: GAGVSQSPSNKVTEKGKDVELRCDPISGHTALYWYRQSLGQGLEFLIYFQGNSAPDKSGLPSDRFSAERTGGSVSTLTIQRTQQEDSAVYLCASSLTFSSSGNTIYFGEGSWLTVV.

V gene TRBV19 combines with J gene TRBJ2-5; 13 nucleotides align to TRBD2. Germline V gene sequence: CDR1 LNHDA, CDR2 SQIVND (reference sequence). The CDR3 covers 17 residues. V lost 10 bases, J lost 0 bases, and 11 bases stayed unmatched. The CDR3 coding sequence is TGTGCCACTAGAAGACTAGCGGGAGGACTAAACCAAGAGACCCAGTACTTC. Translation: CATRRLAGGLNQETQYF.

This chain joins TRBV9 and TRBJ2-2, with TRBD2 identical over 7 bases. The CDR3 is made up of 15 amino acids. The V gene's germline CDR1 is SGDLS and CDR2 YYNGEE. Unmatched junction bases numbered 5, after V lost 3 bases and J lost 3 bases. The CDR3 is CASSARDYHTGELFF. The CDR3 nucleotides are TGTGCCAGCAGCGCCCGGGACTACCACACCGGGGAGCTGTTTTTT.

The V call is TRBV6-6, the J call TRBJ2-6; D might be TRBD1 (5 bases). With 5 bases removed from V and 0 bases from J, the gap between germline ends came to 8 bases. Germline lookup yields CDR1 MNHNY and CDR2 SVGAGI (reference sequence). The CDR3 is 15 amino acids. Here the CDR3 reads CASSPDNSGANVLTF. CDR3 nucleotides: TGTGCCAGCAGTCCGGACAACTCTGGGGCCAACGTCCTGACTTTC.

The chain joins TRBV5-1 to TRBJ2-3; D possibly corresponds to TRBD2 (5 bases). The CDR3 contains 15 residues. From germline, CDR1 is SGHRS and CDR2 YFSETQ. V lost 5 bases and J lost 2, with 15 bases in between. CDR3 residues: CASRDRGYITDTQYF. As DNA, the CDR3 is TGCGCCAGCAGGGATCGGGGTTACATCACAGATACGCAGTATTTT.

The V gene is TRBV6-5, the J gene TRBJ1-2; D is unclear. This CDR3 has 13 amino acids. Germline V gene data show CDR1 as MNHEY and CDR2 as SVGAGI. Trimming shortened V by 4 bases and J by 8 bases, and 14 bases separated the two germline ends. The CDR3 reads CASSSRASTGYTF. CDR3 in DNA: TGTGCCAGCAGTTCCCGGGCCTCGACGGGCTACACCTTC.

This clone has only one observation. This chain uses TRBV2 with TRBJ2-1; TRBD2 matches 7 bases. The germline V gene encodes CDR1 SNHLY and CDR2 FYNNEI. CDR3 length: 15 amino acids. J was trimmed by 0 bases and V by 7 bases; bases with no gene match: 6. CDR3 sequence reads: CASNRERGSYNEQFF. The CDR3 DNA is TGTGCCAGCAATCGGGAGCGGGGCTCCTACAATGAGCAGTTCTTC.

The CDR3 DNA is TGCGCCAGCAGCCCGGGACTAGGGGAAGATGAGCAGTTCTTC. Its protein is CASSPGLGEDEQFF. The chain joins TRBV5-1 to TRBJ2-1; TRBD2 agrees at 8 bases. V was clipped by 4 bases and J by 8 bases; unmatched bases: 8. The CDR3 has 14 amino acids. CDR1 is SGHRS and CDR2 is YFSETQ in the germline V gene.

The V call is TRBV2, the J call TRBJ2-5, with TRBD1 matching over 7 bases. This CDR3 region has 14 residues. Germline values: CDR1 SNHLY, CDR2 FYNNEI. With V trimmed by 5 bases and J by 3 bases, 6 bases remained unmatched. CDR3: CASSYLTGKETQYF. The CDR3 coding sequence is TGTGCCAGCAGTTACTTGACAGGGAAAGAGACCCAGTACTTC.

The V call is TRBV2, the J call TRBJ2-1; 10 bases are shared with TRBD1. The CDR3 sequence is 13 residues long. From germline, CDR1 is SNHLY and CDR2 FYNNEI. V lost 6 bases, J lost 7 bases, and 3 bases stayed unmatched. CDR3 bases: TGTGCCAGCAGGAGGGACAGGGGAAATGAGCAGTTCTTC. Translation gives CASRRDRGNEQFF.